This TCR beta chain was captured in a study of response to subunit inactivated influenza vaccine. V shed 3 bases and J shed 3 bases, with 15 bases lying between them. Germline V gene data show CDR1 as MDHEN and CDR2 as SYDVKM. This CDR3 contains 15 residues. Points from the study as a whole: Only a handful of new T cells, the authors suggested, are recruited with each seasonal influenza vaccination.

TCRdb used MiXCR to reprocess the RT-PCR reads, holding one entry per CDR3 protein. Of under 500,000 distinct CDR3 sequences in the sample, approximately 11% were seen once. This clonotype was detected only a few times. Its antigen remains unknown. The TCR comes from a man aged 45-65 years who received an inactivated influenza vaccine. The sequenced sample was PBMCs from blood, obtained 45 days after vaccination. This chain connects TRBV28 to TRBJ2-7, with D possibly matching TRBD2 (6 bases). In DNA form, the CDR3 reads TGTGCCAGCAGTTTCCAAGTGGGGGGTTACTACGAGCAGTACTTC. Its protein is CASSFQVGGYYEQYF.